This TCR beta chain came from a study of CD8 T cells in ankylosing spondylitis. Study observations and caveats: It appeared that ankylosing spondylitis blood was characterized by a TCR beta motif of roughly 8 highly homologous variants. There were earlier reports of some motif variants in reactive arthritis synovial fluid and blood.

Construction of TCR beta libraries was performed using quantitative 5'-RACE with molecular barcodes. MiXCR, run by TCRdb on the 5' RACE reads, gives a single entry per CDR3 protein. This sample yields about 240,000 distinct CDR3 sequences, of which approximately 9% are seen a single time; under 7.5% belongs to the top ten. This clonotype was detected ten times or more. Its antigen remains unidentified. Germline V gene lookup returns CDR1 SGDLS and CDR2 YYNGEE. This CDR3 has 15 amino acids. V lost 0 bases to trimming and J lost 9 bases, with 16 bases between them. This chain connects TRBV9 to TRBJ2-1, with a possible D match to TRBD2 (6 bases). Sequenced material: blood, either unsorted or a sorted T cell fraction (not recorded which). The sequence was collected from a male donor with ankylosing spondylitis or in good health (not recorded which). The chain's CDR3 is CASSVGALEGGEQFF. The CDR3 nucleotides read TGTGCCAGCAGCGTAGGGGCTTTGGAGGGAGGTGAGCAGTTCTTC.